This TCR beta chain was obtained from a study of CD8 T cells in Susac syndrome. The germline V and J ends were trimmed by 4 bases and 6 bases, with 16 bases remaining between them. CDR1 is GTSNPN, CDR2 SVGIG, per germline (reference sequence). The CDR3 is 13 residues long. RNA in amounts of roughly 0.5 to 1 ug was reverse transcribed with random hexamers. From the immunoSEQ multiplex PCR reads, TCRdb called clonotypes with MiXCR, one entry per CDR3 protein. The sample contains 350,000 to 550,000 distinct CDR3 sequences, around 85% of which appear only once. This chain links TRBV30 with TRBJ2-7; D possibly corresponds to TRBD2 (6 bases). The origin of this receptor is a human donor with multiple sclerosis. Sequenced input: CD8+ T cells from PBMCs. CDR3 nucleotides: TGTGCCTGGACCCATGGGGGGTACGGCGAGCAGTACTTC. As protein: CAWTHGGYGEQYF.